The clone carrying this T cell receptor (beta chain) was detected a few times. Its antigen is undetermined. This record belongs to a study of beta chain features in type 1 diabetes. What was sequenced were expressed TCRB transcripts, since all of the isolated RNA had been reverse transcribed. About 3.7 million reads, on average, came from each naive, central memory and regulatory T cell sample. Measured with immunoSEQ multiplex PCR; TCRdb has only the in-frame clones, and not every one. The sample records about 150,000 clones, 11% being singletons. Study conclusions and caveats: HLA influence on TCRB rearrangement stayed unresolved here. VDJ junctions sequenced from type 1 diabetes patients showed fewer insertions and more deletions.

A heparinised blood draw that averaged roughly 110 mL was obtained once from each donor. The ends were cut back, 3 bases at V and 8 bases at J, with 13 bases in the middle. The CDR3 spans 13 residues. Germline CDR1 and CDR2: MNHNS and SASEGT. V gene TRBV6-1 combines with J gene TRBJ1-2; D gene uncertain. This receptor was taken from a man between 18 and 29 years old in good health. The specimen was central memory CD4+ T cells from blood. The CDR3: CASSEARGRGYTF. The CDR3 DNA reads TGTGCCAGCAGTGAGGCGCGAGGCCGAGGCTACACCTTC.